The 5 T cell receptor beta chains below all came from one sample that was sequenced in a study of OX40 agonist ivuxolimab in advanced cancers. The assay was immunoSEQ multiplex PCR, and TCRdb's table has in-frame clones only and misses some. The table shows around 50,000 clones, with roughly 91% occurring only once. Sequencing was performed on CD4+ or CD8+ T cells sorted from blood, taken in a trial of the OX40 agonist ivuxolimab. The receptors were gathered from an adult with an advanced solid tumor such as melanoma, head and neck, liver or kidney cancer.

The V call is TRBV6-5, the J call TRBJ2-7, with TRBD2 matching 12 bases. Germline assignment: CDR1 MNHEY and CDR2 SVGAGI. CDR3 size: 13 residues. V lost 8 bases, J lost 2 bases, and 1 base stayed unmatched. Here the CDR3 DNA reads TGTGCCAGCGGACTAGCGGGAACCTACGAGCAGTACTTC. Translation gives CASGLAGTYEQYF.

CDR3 protein: CASSIGLAGGSTDTQYF. The CDR3 region has the DNA TGTGCCAGCAGCATCGGACTAGCGGGGGGGAGCACAGATACGCAGTATTTT. This chain uses TRBV5-6 with TRBJ2-3; 15 bases agree with TRBD2. From germline, CDR1 is SGHDT and CDR2 YYEEEE. Trimming cost V 4 bases and J 0 bases; bases outside gene matches: 3. The CDR3 runs 17 residues.

The chain employs TRBV7-3 and TRBJ2-1; TRBD2 is a possible D gene (6 bases). Trimming cost V 1 base and J 5 bases, with 12 bases left between them. The CDR3 totals 15 residues. Germline CDR1 and CDR2: SGHTA and FQGTGA. CDR3 residues: CASSLSLAPDNEQFF. The CDR3, as DNA: TGTGCCAGCAGCTTAAGTCTAGCGCCTGACAATGAGCAGTTCTTC.

The rearrangement joins TRBV7-9 to TRBJ1-1, with 7 nucleotides matching TRBD1. The CDR3 extends over 18 amino acids. With 0 bases clipped from V and 6 bases from J, the junction kept 16 bases outside the gene matches. In germline, CDR1 is SEHNR, CDR2 FQNEAQ (reference sequence). The CDR3 spells CASSLASDGRGFFAEAFF. The CDR3 nucleotides are TGTGCCAGCAGCTTAGCGTCGGACGGCAGGGGGTTTTTCGCTGAAGCTTTCTTT.

The chain employs TRBV7-8 and TRBJ1-1; 10 bases align to TRBD1. This CDR3 has 16 residues. The V gene end was trimmed by 5 bases and the J gene end by 0 bases; junction bases not matched to a gene: 6. The germline CDR1 and CDR2 sequences are SGHVS and FQNEAQ. Here the CDR3 reads CASSERDRGVNTEAFF. In DNA form, the CDR3 reads TGTGCCAGCAGCGAGAGGGACAGGGGAGTGAACACTGAAGCTTTCTTT. The full variable domain, completed using reference TRBV7-8 and TRBJ1-1, is GAGVSQSPRYKVAKRGQDVALRCDPISGHVSLFWYQQALGQGPEFLTYFQNEAQLDKSGLPSDRFFAERPEGSVSTLKIQRTQQEDSAVYLCASSERDRGVNTEAFFGQGTRLTVV.